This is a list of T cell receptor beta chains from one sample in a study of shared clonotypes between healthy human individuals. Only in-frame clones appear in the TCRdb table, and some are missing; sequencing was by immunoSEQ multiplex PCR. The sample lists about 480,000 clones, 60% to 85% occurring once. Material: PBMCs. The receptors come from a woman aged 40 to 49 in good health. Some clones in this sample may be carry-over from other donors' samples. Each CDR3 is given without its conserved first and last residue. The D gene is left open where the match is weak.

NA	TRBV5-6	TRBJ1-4	ASSFAGRGHEKLF
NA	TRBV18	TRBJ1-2	ASSPPGGQYGYT
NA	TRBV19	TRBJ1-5	ASSTGLGNQPQH
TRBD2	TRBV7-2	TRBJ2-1	ASSLHPGTSSGNEQF
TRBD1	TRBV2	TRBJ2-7	ASLGQRNSYEQY
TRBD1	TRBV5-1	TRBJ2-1	ASSLQGADYNEQF
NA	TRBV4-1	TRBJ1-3	ASSPHRGPSGNTIY
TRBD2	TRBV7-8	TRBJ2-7	ASSFLAGRSLGNYEQY
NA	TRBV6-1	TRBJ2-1	ASSEAGYPSNEQF
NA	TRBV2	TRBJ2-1	ASSGHVANEQF
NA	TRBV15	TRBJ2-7	ATSRRDSGEQY
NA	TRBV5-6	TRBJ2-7	ASSLRVWEQY
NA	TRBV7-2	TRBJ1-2	ASSLSRADYGYT
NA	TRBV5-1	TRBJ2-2	ASSLPRGASPGELF
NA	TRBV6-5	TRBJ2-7	ASSYRSKLEQY
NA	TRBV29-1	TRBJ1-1	SVGGTSETTEAF
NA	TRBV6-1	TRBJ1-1	ASKLFQENTEAF
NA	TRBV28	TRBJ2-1	ASRTFYLGYNEQF
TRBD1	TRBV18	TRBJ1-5	ASSGTGGDQPQH
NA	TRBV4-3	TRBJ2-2	ASSQDLVDPGELF
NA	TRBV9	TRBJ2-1	ASSVAWDGSSSYNEQF
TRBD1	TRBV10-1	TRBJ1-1	ASTGGWPRVNTEAF
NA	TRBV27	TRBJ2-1	ASSPSTEHNEQF
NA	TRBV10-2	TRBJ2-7	ASRVGRFYEQY
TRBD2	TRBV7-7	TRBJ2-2	ASSSTSGNTGELF
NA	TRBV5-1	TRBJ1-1	ASSFYTLNTEAF
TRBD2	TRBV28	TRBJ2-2	ASTRRAGDGELF